What follows are 13 T cell receptor beta chains derived from one specimen sequenced in a study of T cell responses to AZD1222 COVID-19 vaccine. Method: immunoSEQ multiplex PCR; TCRdb's copy keeps in-frame clones and lacks some. The sample carries tens of thousands of clones, 90% recorded once. Sample: peripheral blood, taken 28 days after the second AZD1222 dose. The receptors here all came from an adult who received the AZD1222 COVID-19 vaccine.

The chain links TRBV7-8 to TRBJ2-1; 9 bases align to TRBD1. Looked up from germline, CDR1 is SGHVS and CDR2 is FQNEAQ. Trimming cost V 4 bases and J 8 bases; bases outside gene matches: 6. This CDR3 region has 14 residues. CDR3 region: CASSWDRAADEQFF. Here the CDR3 DNA reads TGTGCCAGCAGCTGGGACAGGGCGGCGGATGAGCAGTTCTTC.

The chain joins TRBV2 to TRBJ1-5; D unclear. The V gene's germline CDR1 is SNHLY and CDR2 FYNNEI. The CDR3 has 15 residues. The V end lost 3 bases, the J end lost 4 bases, and 13 bases lay between the germline ends. The CDR3 here is CASSEIRSVNQPQHF. CDR3 sequence (DNA): TGTGCCAGCAGTGAGATCAGATCGGTTAATCAGCCCCAGCATTTT. Full variable domain (rest looked up from reference TRBV2 and TRBJ1-5): EPEVTQTPSHQVTQMGQEVILRCVPISNHLYFYWYRQILGQKVEFLVSFYNNEISEKSEIFDDQFSVERPDGSNFTLKIRSTKLEDSAMYFCASSEIRSVNQPQHFGDGTRLSIL.

This clone appeared a single time. The CDR3 DNA follows: TGTGCCATCAGTGAATACACTGAAGCTTTCTTT. It yields the protein CAISEYTEAFF. J is TRBJ1-1 and V is TRBV10-3; no firm D call. The CDR3 covers 11 residues. CDR1 is ENHRY and CDR2 is SYGVKD in the germline V gene. V lost 3 bases to trimming and J lost 3 bases, with 2 bases between them.

This clone was seen only a few times. The chain recombines TRBV30 with TRBJ2-3; D gene uncertain. This CDR3 spans 13 amino acids. Germline CDR1 is GTSNPN and CDR2 is SVGIG (reference sequence). The V end was cut by 4 bases, the J end by 0 bases, with 8 bases between. DNA for the CDR3: TGTGCCTGGAAAATCGTTAGCACAGATACGCAGTATTTT. Its protein product is CAWKIVSTDTQYF.

The table lists this clone with a count of one. This rearrangement joins TRBV9 to TRBJ2-5; maybe TRBD1 (5 bases). The germline gives CDR1 SGDLS, CDR2 YYNGEE. Trimming pared 0 bases from V and 5 bases from J, leaving 14 bases between. This CDR3 is 15 amino acids long. CDR3: CASSVDLGLGETQYF. CDR3 in DNA: TGTGCCAGCAGCGTAGACTTGGGGCTCGGGGAGACCCAGTACTTC.

The J gene is TRBJ2-3, the V gene TRBV5-1; possible D gene TRBD2, 6 bases. V gave up 6 bases and J gave up 3 bases, with 17 bases separating them. Germline assignment: CDR1 SGHRS and CDR2 YFSETQ. CDR3 size: 15 residues. CDR3 nucleotides: TGCGCCAGCACCGCGACTAGTGAGGGAACAGATACGCAGTATTTT. This codes for CASTATSEGTDTQYF.

CDR3: CASSSLASGGVQYF. CDR3 DNA: TGTGCCAGTAGCTCCCTGGCTAGCGGGGGTGTGCAGTACTTC. V is TRBV19 and J is TRBJ2-7; 10 bases match TRBD2. CDR1 is LNHDA, CDR2 SQIVND, per germline (reference sequence). The junction had 11 bases not matched to a gene; V was cut back by 6 bases and J by 9 bases. This CDR3 region has 14 residues.

This clone has only one observation. The V call is TRBV6-2 or TRBV6-3, the J call TRBJ1-1; D remains ambiguous. Trimming left V 4 bases short and J 0 bases short, with 12 bases between. The CDR3 length is 15 residues. In germline, CDR1 is MNHEY, CDR2 SVGEGT. The CDR3 nucleotides read TGTGCCAGCAGTTTAAGGTACAGCATGAACACTGAAGCTTTCTTT. It yields the protein CASSLRYSMNTEAFF.

V gene TRBV5-1 combines with J gene TRBJ1-1, with 9 bases that match TRBD1. Trimming cost V 4 bases and J 9 bases; bases outside gene matches: 10. The germline V gene encodes CDR1 SGHRS and CDR2 YFSETQ. The CDR3 loop spans 14 amino acids. CDR3 sequence (DNA): TGCGCCAGCAGCCTCCCGGGACAGGGAGACAAAGCTTTCTTT. It yields the protein CASSLPGQGDKAFF.

This rearrangement joins TRBV6-5 to TRBJ2-7; D might be TRBD1 or TRBD2, each matching 5 bases. The CDR3 spans 13 residues. Deletions cut 7 bases from V and 7 bases from J, with 17 bases between. Per germline, CDR1 MNHEY and CDR2 SVGAGI. CDR3 region: CASNRDLKEEQYF. CDR3 DNA sequence: TGTGCCAGCAATCGGGACCTAAAGGAGGAGCAGTACTTC.

The rearrangement uses TRBV30 and TRBJ2-7; TRBD2 aligns across 8 bases. Germline assignment: CDR1 GTSNPN and CDR2 SVGIG (reference sequence). V shed 2 bases, J shed 6 bases, and the junction held 0 bases outside the gene matches. CDR3 length: 11 residues. In DNA form, the CDR3 reads TGTGCCTGGAGTAGCGGGAGCGAGCAGTACTTC. Translated, it gives CAWSSGSEQYF.

The rearrangement uses TRBV5-1 and TRBJ2-3; either TRBD1 or TRBD2 may fit D (5 bases each). Germline lookup yields CDR1 SGHRS and CDR2 YFSETQ. CDR3 length: 14 residues. Trimming took off 3 bases at V and 0 bases at J, with 8 bases between the two ends. CDR3 coding DNA: TGCGCCAGCAGCTCCGGGACGAGCACAGATACGCAGTATTTT. Its translation is CASSSGTSTDTQYF. The full variable domain, its missing parts supplied by reference TRBV5-1 and TRBJ2-3, is KAGVTQTPRYLIKTRGQQVTLSCSPISGHRSVSWYQQTPGQGLQFLFEYFSETQRNKGNFPGRFSGRQFSNSRSEMNVSTLELGDSALYLCASSSGTSTDTQYFGPGTRLTVL.

The chain's CDR3 is CASSLARDQPQHF. The CDR3 coding sequence is TGTGCCAGCAGCTTAGCCAGGGACCAGCCCCAGCATTTT. The rearrangement links TRBV7-2 to TRBJ1-5; tentatively, D is TRBD1 (5 bases). Germline V CDR1 and CDR2: SGHTA, FQGNSA. V was cut by 0 bases and J by 7 bases, with 7 bases left in between. The CDR3 has 13 amino acids.